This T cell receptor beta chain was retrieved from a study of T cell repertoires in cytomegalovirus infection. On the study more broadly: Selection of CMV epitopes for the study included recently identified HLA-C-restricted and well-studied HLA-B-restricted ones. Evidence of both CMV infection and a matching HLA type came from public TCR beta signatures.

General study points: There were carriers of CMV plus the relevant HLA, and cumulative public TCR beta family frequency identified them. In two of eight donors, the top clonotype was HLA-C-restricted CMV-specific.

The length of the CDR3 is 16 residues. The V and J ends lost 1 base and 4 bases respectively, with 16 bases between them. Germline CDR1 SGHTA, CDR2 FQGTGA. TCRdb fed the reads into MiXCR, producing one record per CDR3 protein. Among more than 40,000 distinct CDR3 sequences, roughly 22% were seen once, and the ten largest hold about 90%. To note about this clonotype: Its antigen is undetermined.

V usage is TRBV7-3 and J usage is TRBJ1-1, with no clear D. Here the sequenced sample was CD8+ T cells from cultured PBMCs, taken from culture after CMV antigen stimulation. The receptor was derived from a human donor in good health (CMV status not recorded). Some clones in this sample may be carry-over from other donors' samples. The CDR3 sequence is CASSLIREARGTEAFF. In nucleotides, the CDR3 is TGTGCCAGCAGCTTAATAAGGGAGGCGAGAGGCACTGAAGCTTTCTTT.